The 27 T cell receptor beta chains presented below share a single source sample, sequenced in a study of blood T cell repertoires in COVID-19. TCRdb's table, derived via immunoSEQ multiplex PCR, lists solely in-frame clones and lacks some. The sample lists 350,000 to 400,000 clones; more than 75% were seen once. The sequenced sample was PBMCs or T cells enriched from blood (not recorded which). The receptors come from a woman aged 25 to 39 with acute COVID-19.

This chain connects TRBV7-2 to TRBJ2-7; tentatively, D is TRBD2 (6 bases). The CDR3 runs to 14 residues. V gave up 4 bases and J gave up 3 bases, with 13 bases separating them. CDR1 is SGHTA, CDR2 FQGNSA, per germline. CDR3 nucleotide sequence: TGTGCCAGCAGCTCGGGACTCGGCTACTACGAGCAGTACTTC. Protein: CASSSGLGYYEQYF. Using reference TRBV7-2 and TRBJ2-7 for the parts outside the CDR3, the full variable domain is GAGVSQSPSNKVTEKGKDVELRCDPISGHTALYWYRQSLGQGLEFLIYFQGNSAPDKSGLPSDRFSAERTGGSVSTLTIQRTQQEDSAVYLCASSSGLGYYEQYFGPGTRLTVT.

The V call is TRBV7-9, the J call TRBJ1-1, with 9 bases matching TRBD1. Germline CDR1 and CDR2: SEHNR and FQNEAQ (reference sequence). The J segment lost 1 base and the V segment lost 3 bases, leaving 3 bases of the junction unmatched. CDR3 length: 15 amino acids. This CDR3 is CASSFSGQGNTEAFF. The CDR3 region has the DNA TGTGCCAGCAGCTTCTCGGGACAGGGGAACACTGAAGCTTTCTTT.

The V gene is TRBV5-1, the J gene TRBJ1-1; no definite D call. CDR3 length: 14 residues. Per germline, CDR1 SGHRS and CDR2 YFSETQ. The V end was cut by 2 bases, the J end by 0 bases, with 8 bases between. CDR3 nucleotide sequence: TGCGCCAGCAGCTTTTATACAGTGAACACTGAAGCTTTCTTT. Encoded protein: CASSFYTVNTEAFF.

The chain uses TRBV2 and TRBJ2-3; D might be TRBD2 (7 bases). CDR1 and CDR2 (germline): SNHLY, FYNNEI. The CDR3 has 14 residues. V was pared by 6 bases and J by 3 bases, with 13 bases between. The CDR3, as DNA: TGTGCCAGCAGATCGGGGGGCGGGACAGATACGCAGTATTTT. Translation gives CASRSGGGTDTQYF.

The genes are TRBV6-5 and TRBJ1-2, with 9 nucleotides matching TRBD1. V lost 4 bases to trimming and J lost 4 bases; unmatched junction nucleotides: 7. The CDR3 is 15 residues long. Germline V gene lookup returns CDR1 MNHEY and CDR2 SVGAGI. Written as DNA, the CDR3 is TGTGCCAGCAGTTCTACAGGGGGCGACGTCTATGGCTACACCTTC. Translated, it gives CASSSTGGDVYGYTF.

The CDR3 loop is CASSLWTGRDSPLHF. The CDR3 nucleotides are TGTGCCAGCAGCTTATGGACAGGGCGGGATTCACCCCTCCACTTT. The chain joins TRBV7-2 to TRBJ1-6; 8 positions match TRBD1. CDR3 length: 15 amino acids. The V gene end was trimmed by 2 bases and the J gene end by 8 bases; junction bases not matched to a gene: 5. Germline-derived CDR1 and CDR2 are SGHTA and FQGNSA.

V and J are TRBV5-4 and TRBJ1-2, with D uncertain. The CDR3 contains 17 residues. Trimming took 4 bases from V and 3 from J, leaving 22 bases between them. Looked up from germline, CDR1 is SGHNT and CDR2 is YYREEE (reference sequence). CDR3 coding DNA: TGTGCCAGCAGCACCGCGGTCCCGGGGAGGAGAGACTATGGCTACACCTTC. It is translated as CASSTAVPGRRDYGYTF.

The rearrangement links TRBV30 to TRBJ1-5; D gene ambiguous. Germline V gene lookup returns CDR1 GTSNPN and CDR2 SVGIG (reference sequence). The CDR3 runs to 13 residues. V was clipped by 5 bases and J by 2 bases, with 10 bases between them. This CDR3 reads CAWAEGGNQPQHF. CDR3 bases: TGTGCCTGGGCCGAGGGTGGCAATCAGCCCCAGCATTTT.

The chain carries TRBV5-1 and TRBJ2-7, with 8 bases identical to TRBD2. V trimming: 4 bases; J trimming: 6 bases; junction bases outside the gene matches: 12. There are 15 residues in the CDR3. CDR1 and CDR2 (germline): SGHRS, YFSETQ. The CDR3 loop is CASSPIYDREGEQYF. The CDR3 nucleotides read TGCGCCAGCAGCCCTATCTACGACCGGGAGGGCGAGCAGTACTTC.

This rearrangement joins TRBV6-5 to TRBJ2-3, with 8 bases identical to TRBD1. The CDR3 has 14 amino acids. The ends lost 4 bases at V and 6 bases at J; junction bases unmatched: 6. Germline loops: CDR1 MNHEY, CDR2 SVGAGI. In DNA, the CDR3 is TGTGCCAGCAGTTCCCGGACAGGGAGGGATACGCAGTATTTT. Residues: CASSSRTGRDTQYF.

This chain links TRBV18 with TRBJ1-1; no clear D. Per germline, CDR1 KGHSH and CDR2 LQKENI. V lost 6 bases, J lost 1 base, and 15 bases lay in between. CDR3 length equals 15 residues. The CDR3 region is CASSPISQKNTEAFF. The DNA of the CDR3 is TGTGCCAGCTCCCCGATTTCGCAGAAGAACACTGAAGCTTTCTTT.

The chain has TRBV7-3 and TRBJ2-3; tentative D call: TRBD2 (5 bases). Germline lookup yields CDR1 SGHTA and CDR2 FQGTGA. V dropped 4 bases and J dropped 0 bases, with 8 bases sitting between them. This CDR3 is built from 14 residues. The CDR3 nucleotides read TGTGCCAGCAGCTCCGGACTGAGCACAGATACGCAGTATTTT. It specifies CASSSGLSTDTQYF.

This chain connects TRBV18 to TRBJ2-7; D possibly corresponds to TRBD2 (6 bases). This CDR3 is 15 amino acids long. V was shortened by 3 bases and J by 1 base, with 13 bases between the two germline ends. Germline V gene sequence: CDR1 KGHSH, CDR2 LQKENI. The CDR3: CASSPSNGGSYEQYF. CDR3 in DNA: TGTGCCAGCTCACCTTCTAATGGAGGGTCCTACGAGCAGTACTTC.

This clone was seen more than once but under ten times. The V and J genes are TRBV7-9 and TRBJ1-1, with D maybe TRBD1 (6 bases). The CDR3 has 14 residues. V was shortened by 4 bases and J by 0 bases, with 9 bases between the two germline ends. Germline V lookup: CDR1 SEHNR, CDR2 FQNEAQ (reference sequence). The DNA for the CDR3 is TGTGCCAGCAGCTCAGGGGTCCTGAACACTGAAGCTTTCTTT. Translated, it gives CASSSGVLNTEAFF.

The V and J genes are TRBV6-5 and TRBJ2-3; D uncertain. Looked up from germline, CDR1 is MNHEY and CDR2 is SVGAGI. The ends were cut back, 0 bases at V and 6 bases at J, with 13 bases in the middle. The CDR3 sequence is 15 residues long. The CDR3 nucleotides are TGTGCCAGCAGTTACTCTGAGCGACTTTGGGATACGCAGTATTTT. Its protein is CASSYSERLWDTQYF.

The V call is TRBV5-1, the J call TRBJ1-2, with unresolved D. This CDR3 has 14 amino acids. The germline CDR1 and CDR2 sequences are SGHRS and YFSETQ. With 0 bases removed from V and 2 bases from J, the gap between germline ends came to 8 bases. CDR3 loop: CASSLALGNYGYTF. CDR3 bases: TGCGCCAGCAGCTTGGCCCTCGGGAACTATGGCTACACCTTC.

This rearrangement joins TRBV3-1 (or the pseudogene TRBV3-2) to TRBJ1-2; 7 positions match TRBD1. V was pared by 4 bases and J by 4 bases, with 3 bases of the junction left unmatched. Germline V CDR1 and CDR2: LGHDT, YNNKEL (reference sequence). The CDR3 runs to 13 residues. The CDR3 protein is CASSPTGSYGYTF. CDR3 sequence (DNA): TGTGCCAGCAGCCCGACAGGGTCCTATGGCTACACCTTC.

This chain uses TRBV28 with TRBJ1-2, with 8 bases fitting TRBD1. V lost 7 bases and J lost 5; bases outside the gene matches: 9. This CDR3 has 14 residues. Germline V gene sequence: CDR1 MDHEN, CDR2 SYDVKM. The CDR3 DNA reads TGTGCCAGCACCGACGGACAGGGACTTTATGGCTACACCTTC. It encodes CASTDGQGLYGYTF.

Only one count was recorded for this clone. The V gene is TRBV4-1, the J gene TRBJ1-5; 8 positions agree with TRBD1. V trimming: 3 bases; J trimming: 5 bases; junction bases outside the gene matches: 6. This CDR3 is built from 15 residues. Per the germline V gene, CDR1 is MGHRA and CDR2 is YSYEKL. The CDR3, as DNA: TGCGCCAGCAGCCAGGCCGGGACAGGCTATCAGCCCCAGCATTTT. This sequence encodes CASSQAGTGYQPQHF.

V is TRBV5-6 and J is TRBJ1-6, with D possibly being TRBD1 (5 bases). V lost 4 bases and J lost 6, with 14 bases in between. The CDR3 sequence is 15 residues long. The germline CDR1 and CDR2 sequences are SGHDT and YYEEEE. DNA of the CDR3: TGTGCCAGCAGCCTGACCCCCGGGGGTAATTCACCCCTCCACTTT. This codes for CASSLTPGGNSPLHF. Together with reference TRBV5-6 and TRBJ1-6, the CDR3 gives the full variable domain: DAGVTQSPTHLIKTRGQQVTLRCSPKSGHDTVSWYQQALGQGPQFIFQYYEEEERQRGNFPDRFSGHQFPNYSSELNVNALLLGDSALYLCASSLTPGGNSPLHFGNGTRLTVT.

This clone was counted a few times. The chain uses TRBV7-8 and TRBJ1-5, with 9 bases lining up with TRBD1. The trim removed 1 base at V and 6 bases at J, leaving 7 bases unmatched. This CDR3 has 16 amino acids. The germline gives CDR1 SGHVS, CDR2 FQNEAQ. CDR3 DNA: TGTGCCAGCAGCTTAGGGGCGGACAGGGGCATTCAGCCCCAGCATTTT. Its protein is CASSLGADRGIQPQHF.

This clone appeared once. The rearrangement joins TRBV12-5 to TRBJ1-6; 8 nucleotides align to TRBD1. V lost 1 base and J lost 10; bases outside the gene matches: 3. The germline V gene has CDR1 LGHNT and CDR2 FRNRAP. The CDR3 sequence is 14 residues long. This CDR3 reads CASGLGQGWSPLHF. CDR3 nucleotide sequence: TGTGCTAGTGGTTTGGGACAGGGGTGGTCACCCCTCCACTTT.

The count of this clone is one. The gene calls are TRBV4-1 and TRBJ1-1; 8 bases align to TRBD1. Looked up from germline, CDR1 is MGHRA and CDR2 is YSYEKL. CDR3 length: 16 residues. After removal of 3 bases from V and 0 bases from J, the junction contained 6 bases not matched to a gene. The CDR3 reads CASSQETGALNTEAFF. In DNA form, the CDR3 reads TGCGCCAGCAGCCAGGAGACAGGGGCCCTGAACACTGAAGCTTTCTTT.

This clone was counted a single time. This rearrangement joins TRBV5-1 to TRBJ2-7; D gene uncertain. The CDR3 contains 12 residues. The V gene's germline CDR1 is SGHRS and CDR2 YFSETQ. Trimming left V 6 bases short and J 5 bases short, with 12 bases between. The CDR3 protein is CASMSPGHEQYF. In nucleotides, the CDR3 is TGCGCCAGCATGAGTCCAGGCCACGAGCAGTACTTC.

The V gene is TRBV9, the J gene TRBJ2-2; possible D gene TRBD2, 6 bases. The CDR3 covers 16 residues. With 0 bases removed from V and 6 bases from J, the gap between germline ends came to 15 bases. Germline loops: CDR1 SGDLS, CDR2 YYNGEE. This CDR3 reads CASSVATAGRSGELFF. The CDR3 DNA reads TGTGCCAGCAGCGTAGCTACGGCAGGGAGGTCCGGGGAGCTGTTTTTT.

The rearrangement links TRBV6-5 to TRBJ2-7; 9 nucleotides align to TRBD1. The CDR3 consists of 14 residues. The germline V gene has CDR1 MNHEY and CDR2 SVGAGI. V gave up 5 bases and J gave up 3 bases; unmatched junction bases: 5. The CDR3: CASSTGGKNYEQYF. The CDR3, as DNA: TGTGCCAGCAGTACAGGGGGCAAGAACTACGAGCAGTACTTC.

This clone was detected a few times. V is TRBV5-1 and J is TRBJ1-2; 7 bases map to TRBD1. Trimming took 4 bases from V and 5 from J; bases not matched to a gene: 8. The CDR3 is 14 residues long. The germline gives CDR1 SGHRS, CDR2 YFSETQ. CDR3: CASSGAGTAYGYTF. The CDR3 DNA follows: TGCGCCAGCAGCGGTGCCGGGACAGCGTATGGCTACACCTTC.